A single T cell receptor (beta chain) is shown here with its context. These data are taken from a study of blood T cells in healthy people across ages. This CDR3 is built from 14 residues. Germline V CDR1 and CDR2: SGHDT, YYEEEE. Trimming removed 4 bases from V and 7 bases from J, with 17 bases in between. PBMCs, at least 6 million per sample, were isolated. Alongside a J-beta primer mix, a sample-barcoded 5' primer served in a second PCR lasting about 6 to 11 cycles. Each CDR3 protein gets one entry after TCRdb re-called the 5' RACE reads with MiXCR. The sample yields about 1.4 million distinct CDR3 sequences, 59% seen once.

The material sequenced was blood. The source is a man younger than 30 in good health. The chain links TRBV5-6 to TRBJ1-1; no firm D call. CDR3 bases: TGTGCCAGCAGCCCAAGCTTCGGGAGTATTGAAGCTTTCTTT. This codes for CASSPSFGSIEAFF. Variable domain in full (rest from reference TRBV5-6 and TRBJ1-1): DAGVTQSPTHLIKTRGQQVTLRCSPKSGHDTVSWYQQALGQGPQFIFQYYEEEERQRGNFPDRFSGHQFPNYSSELNVNALLLGDSALYLCASSPSFGSIEAFFGQGTRLTVV.